The source of this TCR beta chain is a study of regulatory T cells in long-lasting Graves disease. Sample time point: newly diagnosed GD, antithyroid drugs for less than 3 months. TCR sequences were obtained from RNA taken from PBMCs. From an endocrinology department in Xi'an, China, came the patients. Relying on iRepertoire HTBI primers and Arm-PCR of CDR3 regions, the team built TCR beta libraries. TCRdb called the multiplex PCR reads again in MiXCR, with one record for every CDR3 protein. The data show approximately 360,000 distinct CDR3 sequences, with 10% to 15% seen just once and approximately 20% held by the top ten. These sequences were also reported in another study, on T cells in Graves' hyperthyroidism and ophthalmopathy. That study adds: HTBI primers were used for first-round RT-PCR of the TCR CDR3. The model anticipated ophthalmopathy a median approximately 6.5 months pre-onset.

This specimen was peripheral blood mononuclear cells (PBMCs), taken at new diagnosis, from a patient treated with antithyroid drugs. This receptor was taken from a woman aged 18-29 years with Graves disease.

The DNA for the CDR3 is TGTGCCAGCAACTCAGAGTTGGGACTAGCGGGAGATGAGCAGTTCTTC. This sequence encodes CASNSELGLAGDEQFF. V gene TRBV5-4 combines with J gene TRBJ2-1; 14 positions agree with TRBD2. With V trimmed by 6 bases and J by 8 bases, 10 bases remained unmatched. The length of the CDR3 is 16 residues. Germline V gives CDR1 SGHNT, CDR2 YYREEE (reference sequence). The full variable domain, rest sourced from reference TRBV5-4 and TRBJ2-1, is ETGVTQSPTHLIKTRGQQVTLRCSSQSGHNTVSWYQQALGQGPQFIFQYYREEENGRGNFPPRFSGLQFPNYSSELNVNALELDDSALYLCASNSELGLAGDEQFFGPGTRLTVL.